The sequence of this T cell receptor (beta chain) was determined in a study of blood T cell repertoires in COVID-19. About the research overall: Both acute and convalescent COVID-19 samples were obtained from the United States, Italy and Spain. From T cells, B-cell-depleted T cells, or PBMCs came the material, which was cDNA or gDNA.

Trimming cost V 3 bases and J 1 base; bases outside gene matches: 2. Germline lookup yields CDR1 LGHNA and CDR2 YNFKEQ. This CDR3 is 15 amino acids long. In regard to this clone: This specimen includes other DNA sequences encoding the same CDR3.

In the source study's methods: Amplified reference gene primers provided the basis for estimating nucleated cell counts. Measured with immunoSEQ multiplex PCR; TCRdb has only the in-frame clones, and not every one. That table supplies the V and J calls and clone size; D and trimming were determined from the DNA. The sample lists 150,000 to 200,000 clones; roughly nine tenths were seen once. The sequencing input was peripheral blood. This sequence was found in a woman in her 70s with acute or convalescent COVID-19. The chain couples TRBV4-2 to TRBJ2-7, with TRBD1 matching 11 bases. The CDR3 reads CASSQGQGVSYEQYF. CDR3 nucleotide sequence: TGTGCCAGCAGCCAGGGACAGGGGGTATCCTACGAGCAGTACTTC.